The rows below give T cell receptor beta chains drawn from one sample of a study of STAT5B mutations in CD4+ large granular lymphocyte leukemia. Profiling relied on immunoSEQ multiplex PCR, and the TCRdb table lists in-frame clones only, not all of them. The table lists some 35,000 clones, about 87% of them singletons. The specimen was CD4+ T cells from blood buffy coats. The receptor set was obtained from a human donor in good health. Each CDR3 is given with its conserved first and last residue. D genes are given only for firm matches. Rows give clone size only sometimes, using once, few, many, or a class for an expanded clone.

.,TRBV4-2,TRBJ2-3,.,CASSRGSGGYTDTQYF,TGTGCCAGCAGCCGAGGATCCGGAGGGTACACAGATACGCAGTATTTT
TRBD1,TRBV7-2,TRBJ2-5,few,CASSPRTGVETQYF,TGTGCCAGCAGCCCTAGGACAGGGGTGGAGACCCAGTACTTC
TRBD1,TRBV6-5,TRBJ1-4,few,CASSRKTGGDEKLFF,TGTGCCAGCAGTCGCAAGACAGGGGGGGATGAAAAACTGTTTTTT
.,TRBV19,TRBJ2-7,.,CASSPDGTWGVPYEQYF,TGTGCCAGTAGCCCGGATGGAACGTGGGGAGTTCCCTACGAGCAGTACTTC
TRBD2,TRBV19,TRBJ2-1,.,CASKASGRINEQFF,TGTGCCAGTAAGGCTAGCGGGAGAATCAATGAGCAGTTCTTC
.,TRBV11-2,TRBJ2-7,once,CASRSGRMGLYEQYF,TGTGCCAGCAGATCAGGACGGATGGGGCTCTACGAGCAGTACTTC
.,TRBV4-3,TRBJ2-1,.,CASSQETPAVGEQFF,TGCGCCAGCAGCCAAGAAACCCCCGCAGTCGGTGAGCAGTTCTTC
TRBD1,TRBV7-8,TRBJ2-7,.,CASSSPPGQGYEQYF,TGTGCCAGCAGCTCCCCCCCGGGACAGGGGTACGAGCAGTACTTC
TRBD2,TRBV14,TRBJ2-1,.,CASSLQLAGEDEQFF,TGTGCCAGCAGCCTTCAACTAGCGGGAGAAGATGAGCAGTTCTTC
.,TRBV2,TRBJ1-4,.,CASSARQAATNEKLFF,TGTGCCAGCAGTGCCCGACAGGCCGCAACTAATGAAAAACTGTTTTTT
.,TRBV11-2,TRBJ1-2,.,CASSPSLAVNYGYTF,TGTGCCAGCAGCCCCAGTCTGGCCGTTAACTATGGCTACACCTTC
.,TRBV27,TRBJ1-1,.,CASSSALGGRAEAFF,TGTGCCAGCAGTTCCGCCCTGGGGGGTAGGGCTGAAGCTTTCTTT
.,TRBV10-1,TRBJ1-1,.,CASSGDRYPNTEAFF,TGCGCCAGCAGTGGAGACAGATACCCGAACACTGAAGCTTTCTTT
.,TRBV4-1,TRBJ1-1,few,CASSQAWRDTEAFF,TGCGCCAGCAGCCAAGCGTGGAGAGACACTGAAGCTTTCTTT
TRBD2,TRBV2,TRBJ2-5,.,CASRSGVAGVGAQYF,TGTGCCAGTAGGTCAGGAGTTGCGGGAGTCGGGGCCCAGTACTTC
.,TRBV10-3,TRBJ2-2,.,CAIRERNTGELFF,TGTGCCATCAGAGAGCGGAACACCGGGGAGCTGTTTTTT
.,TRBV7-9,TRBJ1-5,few,CASSLVGPGNQPQHF,TGTGCCAGCAGCTTAGTAGGGCCTGGCAATCAGCCCCAGCATTTT
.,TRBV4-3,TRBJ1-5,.,CASSRNPLQPQHF,TGCGCCAGCAGCCGGAACCCACTGCAGCCCCAGCATTTT
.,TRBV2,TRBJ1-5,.,CASRGTGGQPQHF,TGTGCCAGCAGGGGGACTGGGGGGCAGCCCCAGCATTTT
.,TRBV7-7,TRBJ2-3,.,CASSLGPLSTDTQYF,TGTGCCAGCAGCTTAGGCCCTCTATCCACAGATACGCAGTATTTT
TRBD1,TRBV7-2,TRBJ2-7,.,CASSQQGTEHYEQYF,TGTGCCAGCAGCCAACAAGGGACAGAGCACTACGAGCAGTACTTC
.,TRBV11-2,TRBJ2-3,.,CASSTPPTDTQYF,TGTGCCAGCAGCACCCCCCCCACAGATACGCAGTATTTT
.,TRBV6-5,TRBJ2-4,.,CASGGTPNIQYF,TGTGCCAGCGGAGGGACCCCAAACATTCAGTACTTC
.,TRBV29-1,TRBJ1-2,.,CSVGVTWRDYGYTF,TGCAGCGTTGGGGTCACTTGGAGGGACTATGGCTACACCTTC
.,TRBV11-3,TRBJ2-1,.,CASASAAGYNEQFF,TGTGCCAGCGCATCGGCGGCAGGCTACAATGAGCAGTTCTTC
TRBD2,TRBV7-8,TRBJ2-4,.,CASSLAGGTLTKNIQYF,TGTGCCAGCAGCCTAGCGGGAGGTACTCTTACCAAAAACATTCAGTACTTC
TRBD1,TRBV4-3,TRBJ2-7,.,CASSHGWGTDSYEQYF,TGCGCCAGCAGCCATGGTTGGGGGACAGACTCCTACGAGCAGTACTTC
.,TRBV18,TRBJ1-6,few,CASSPSRDSPLHF,TGTGCCAGCTCACCTAGTAGGGACTCACCCCTCCACTTT
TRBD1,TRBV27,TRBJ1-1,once,CASRDRVDTEAFF,TGTGCCAGCAGAGACAGGGTCGACACTGAAGCTTTCTTT
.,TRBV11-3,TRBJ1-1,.,CASSKGVPMNTEAFF,TGTGCCAGCAGCAAAGGGGTTCCGATGAACACTGAAGCTTTCTTT
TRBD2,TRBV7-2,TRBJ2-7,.,CASSPPSGGTYEQYF,TGTGCCAGCAGCCCGCCTAGCGGGGGAACCTACGAGCAGTACTTC
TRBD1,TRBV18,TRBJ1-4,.,CASSPDRVNEKLFF,TGTGCCAGCTCACCGGACAGGGTAAATGAAAAACTGTTTTTT
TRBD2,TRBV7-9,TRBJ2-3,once,CASSFLSGGPTDTQYF,TGTGCCAGCAGCTTCCTTAGCGGGGGGCCGACAGATACGCAGTATTTT
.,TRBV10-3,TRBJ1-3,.,CALVAGNTIYF,TGTGCCTTGGTGGCTGGAAACACCATATATTTT
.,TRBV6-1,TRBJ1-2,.,CASSSSGGNYGYTF,TGTGCCAGCAGTTCCTCGGGGGGAAACTATGGCTACACCTTC
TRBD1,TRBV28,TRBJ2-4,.,CASRPGQGQNIQYF,TGTGCCAGCCGACCGGGACAGGGGCAAAACATTCAGTACTTC
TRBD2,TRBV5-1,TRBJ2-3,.,CASSLSGGTDTQYF,TGCGCCAGCAGTCTTAGCGGGGGCACAGATACGCAGTATTTT
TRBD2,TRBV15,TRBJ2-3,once,CATSLGSGPSTDTQYF,TGTGCCACCAGTTTGGGTAGCGGGCCGAGCACAGATACGCAGTATTTT
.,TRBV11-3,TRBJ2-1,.,CASSPRHGGLLSPYNEQFF,TGTGCCAGCAGCCCTCGCCATGGCGGACTCCTTTCCCCTTACAATGAGCAGTTCTTC
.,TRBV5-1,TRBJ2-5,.,CASSLAEQTQYF,TGCGCCAGCAGCTTGGCCGAGCAGACCCAGTACTTC
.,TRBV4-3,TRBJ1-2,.,CASSPTILAPYGYTF,TGCGCCAGCAGCCCAACTATACTAGCCCCCTATGGCTACACCTTC
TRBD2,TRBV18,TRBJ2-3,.,CASSLRSGTTDTQYF,TGTGCCAGCTCCCTGCGTAGCGGGACCACAGATACGCAGTATTTT
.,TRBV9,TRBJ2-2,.,CASSYGTANTGELFF,TGTGCCAGCAGTTACGGGACTGCGAACACCGGGGAGCTGTTTTTT
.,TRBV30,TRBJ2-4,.,CAWSHKGLAKNIQYF,TGTGCCTGGAGTCATAAGGGGCTGGCCAAAAACATTCAGTACTTC
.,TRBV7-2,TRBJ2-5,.,CASSPTRVRGETQYF,TGTGCCAGCAGCCCGACTAGGGTGAGAGGAGAGACCCAGTACTTC
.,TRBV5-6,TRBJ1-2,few,CASSLDRGAGYTF,TGTGCCAGCAGCCTGGACCGGGGCGCGGGCTACACCTTC
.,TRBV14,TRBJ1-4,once,CASSPALVFGANEKLFF,TGTGCCAGCAGCCCCGCGTTGGTCTTTGGGGCTAATGAAAAACTGTTTTTT
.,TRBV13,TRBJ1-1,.,CASSFRTEAFF,TGTGCCAGCAGCTTTAGGACTGAAGCTTTCTTT
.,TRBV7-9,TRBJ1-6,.,CASSHAWQNNSPLHF,TGTGCCAGCAGCCATGCTTGGCAAAATAATTCACCCCTCCACTTT
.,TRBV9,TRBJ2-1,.,CASSVEQATYYNEQFF,TGTGCCAGCAGCGTAGAACAAGCGACCTACTACAATGAGCAGTTCTTC
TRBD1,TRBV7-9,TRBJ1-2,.,CASSLDRGPSGYTF,TGTGCCAGCAGCTTGGACAGGGGGCCTTCGGGCTACACCTTC
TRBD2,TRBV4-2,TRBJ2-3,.,CASSQDLGLADSDTQYF,TGTGCCAGCAGCCAAGATTTGGGACTAGCGGACTCAGATACGCAGTATTTT
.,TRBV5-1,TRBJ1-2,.,CASSLAAGAHYGYTF,TGCGCCAGCAGCTTGGCGGCAGGGGCCCACTATGGCTACACCTTC
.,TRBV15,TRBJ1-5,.,CATSRPPFRADSNQPQHF,TGTGCCACCAGCAGACCCCCTTTTAGAGCAGATAGCAATCAGCCCCAGCATTTT